Below are 14 T cell receptor beta chains sequenced from a single sample in a study of neoadjuvant nivolumab and ipilimumab in lung cancer. Profiled with immunoSEQ multiplex PCR; TCRdb holds only in-frame clones, not every one. The data contain some 30,000 clones, about nine tenths of them singletons. Sequences were derived from peripheral blood, sampled after neoadjuvant nivolumab, alone or with ipilimumab, at or shortly before surgery. The source is an adult with non-small cell lung cancer.

This chain links TRBV10-3 with TRBJ2-3, with D uncertain. Germline V gives CDR1 ENHRY, CDR2 SYGVKD. The V end was cut by 0 bases, the J end by 4 bases, with 2 bases between. The CDR3 is 12 residues long. Here the CDR3 DNA reads TGTGCCATCAGTGAGTCGGCAGATACGCAGTATTTT. As protein: CAISESADTQYF.

The CDR3 loop is CAGKKGYGYTF. DNA of the CDR3: TGTGCTGGCAAAAAGGGCTATGGCTACACCTTC. The V and J genes are TRBV19 and TRBJ1-2; no clear D gene. This CDR3 is built from 11 residues. From germline, CDR1 is LNHDA and CDR2 SQIVND (reference sequence).

The V and J genes are TRBV10-3 and TRBJ1-5; D is uncertain. This CDR3 is 13 amino acids long. V lost 7 bases, J lost 5 bases, and 12 bases lay in between. The germline V gene has CDR1 ENHRY and CDR2 SYGVKD. CDR3 DNA sequence: TGTGCCATCAAGGGCCTCCCGCATCAGCCCCAGCATTTT. Its protein product is CAIKGLPHQPQHF.

The CDR3 DNA reads TGTGCCAGCAGCGTAGGAGGAGGGAACTACGAGCAGTACTTC. Its translation: CASSVGGGNYEQYF. The rearrangement uses TRBV9 and TRBJ2-7; maybe TRBD2 (6 bases). The CDR3 spans 14 residues. Trimming removed 0 bases at V and 3 bases at J, with 10 bases between. Germline assignment: CDR1 SGDLS and CDR2 YYNGEE. The full variable domain, completed using reference TRBV9 and TRBJ2-7, is DSGVTQTPKHLITATGQRVTLRCSPRSGDLSVYWYQQSLDQGLQFLIQYYNGEERAKGNILERFSAQQFPDLHSELNLSSLELGDSALYFCASSVGGGNYEQYFGPGTRLTVT.

The gene calls are TRBV5-4 and TRBJ2-7; TRBD2 is a possible D gene (6 bases). The CDR3 covers 13 residues. V lost 2 bases, J lost 2 bases, and 8 bases lay in between. The germline CDR1 and CDR2 sequences are SGHNT and YYREEE (reference sequence). This chain's CDR3 is CASSFAGPYEQYF. CDR3 bases: TGTGCCAGCAGCTTTGCGGGGCCCTACGAGCAGTACTTC.

The chain is built from TRBV6-6 and TRBJ1-2; D unclear. The CDR3 has 13 residues. CDR1 is MNHNY, CDR2 SVGAGI, per germline (reference sequence). Between the trimmed V and J ends, which lost 5 bases and 2 bases, there was a span of 9 bases. CDR3: CASSQTSNYGYTF. The DNA of the CDR3 is TGTGCCAGCAGTCAGACAAGCAACTATGGCTACACCTTC.

This clone was observed once. This chain links TRBV28 with TRBJ1-4, with D tentatively TRBD1 (6 bases). V was trimmed by 11 bases and J by 8 bases, leaving 18 bases between them. Germline lookup yields CDR1 MDHEN and CDR2 SYDVKM. The CDR3 covers 13 residues. CDR3 DNA: TGTGCCGGTCAGACAGGCAGGGAGGAAAAACTGTTTTTT. Translating gives CAGQTGREEKLFF.

The rearrangement joins TRBV5-6 to TRBJ1-1, with 11 bases matching TRBD1. Unmatched junction bases numbered 5, after V lost 2 bases and J lost 8 bases. CDR1 and CDR2 (germline): SGHDT, YYEEEE. This CDR3 contains 14 residues. The CDR3 sequence is CASSFRTGGREAFF. CDR3 in DNA: TGTGCCAGCAGCTTTAGGACAGGGGGCCGAGAAGCTTTCTTT.

The J gene is TRBJ2-7, the V gene TRBV5-1, with D perhaps matching TRBD2 (5 bases). V was cut by 0 bases and J by 3 bases, with 7 bases left in between. The CDR3 is 13 residues long. Per the germline V gene, CDR1 is SGHRS and CDR2 is YFSETQ. CDR3 in amino acids: CASSLAGFYEQYF. In DNA, the CDR3 is TGCGCCAGCAGCTTGGCGGGGTTCTACGAGCAGTACTTC.

This clone appeared once. The chain joins TRBV5-1 to TRBJ2-1; 11 nucleotides agree with TRBD2. Losses at the gene ends were 7 bases for V and 8 bases for J; bases not matched to a gene: 11. CDR3 size: 15 residues. Germline CDR1 and CDR2: SGHRS and YFSETQ. CDR3 loop: CASAKSLAGGDEQFF. CDR3 nucleotide sequence: TGCGCCAGCGCAAAGAGTCTAGCGGGGGGCGATGAGCAGTTCTTC.

The rearrangement uses TRBV4-2 and TRBJ1-5, with D unresolved. The CDR3 length is 13 residues. Deletions cut 0 bases from V and 6 bases from J, with 6 bases between. Per germline, CDR1 LGHNA and CDR2 YNFKEQ. The CDR3 is CASSQDRIQPQHF. As DNA, the CDR3 is TGTGCCAGCAGCCAAGATCGGATTCAGCCCCAGCATTTT.

The rearrangement links TRBV7-6 to TRBJ2-1; 13 bases match TRBD2. CDR3 size: 19 residues. V lost 4 bases, J lost 3 bases, and 12 bases stayed unmatched. From germline, CDR1 is SGHVS and CDR2 FNYEAQ. The DNA for the CDR3 is TGTGCCAGCAGCTCTCAGACTAGCGGGGGGCCCGAGCTCTACAATGAGCAGTTCTTC. This codes for CASSSQTSGGPELYNEQFF.

This chain connects TRBV5-1 to TRBJ1-2, with 7 bases fitting TRBD1. V trimming: 7 bases; J trimming: 5 bases; junction bases outside the gene matches: 20. CDR1 and CDR2 (germline): SGHRS, YFSETQ. CDR3 length: 17 residues. The CDR3 loop reads CASSPGTDLLARYGYTF. The CDR3 region has the DNA TGCGCCAGCTCCCCCGGGACAGACCTTTTGGCTAGGTATGGCTACACCTTC.

The chain joins TRBV28 to TRBJ1-5, with 11 bases aligning to TRBD1. V shed 5 bases and J 4 bases; nucleotides not matched to a gene: 7. This CDR3 contains 16 residues. The V gene's germline CDR1 is MDHEN and CDR2 SYDVKM. The CDR3 DNA is TGTGCCAGCAGTCCCTCGGGACAGGGGGAGAATCAGCCCCAGCATTTT. This gives the protein CASSPSGQGENQPQHF.